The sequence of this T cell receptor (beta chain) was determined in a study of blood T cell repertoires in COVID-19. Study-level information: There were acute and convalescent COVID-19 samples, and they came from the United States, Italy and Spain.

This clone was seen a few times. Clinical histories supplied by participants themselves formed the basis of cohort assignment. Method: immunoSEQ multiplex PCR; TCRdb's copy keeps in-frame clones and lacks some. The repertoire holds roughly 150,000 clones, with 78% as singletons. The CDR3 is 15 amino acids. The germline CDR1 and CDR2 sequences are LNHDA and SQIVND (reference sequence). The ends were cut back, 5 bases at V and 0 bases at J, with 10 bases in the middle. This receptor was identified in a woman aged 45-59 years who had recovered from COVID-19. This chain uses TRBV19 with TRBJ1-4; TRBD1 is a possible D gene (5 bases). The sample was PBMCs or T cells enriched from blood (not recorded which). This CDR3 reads CASSETDATNEKLFF. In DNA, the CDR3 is TGTGCCAGTAGTGAGACAGACGCAACTAATGAAAAACTGTTTTTT.